These 8 T cell receptor beta chains share one sample of origin, sequenced in a study of blood T cell repertoires in COVID-19. The repertoire was sequenced with immunoSEQ multiplex PCR; TCRdb's copy has only in-frame clones and lacks some. The table shows about 87,000 clones, with around 84% occurring only once. Material: peripheral blood. The receptor source for this set is a man aged 40-49 years with acute or convalescent COVID-19.

V is TRBV11-1 and J is TRBJ1-6, with 8 bases fitting TRBD1. This CDR3 contains 15 residues. Germline-derived CDR1 and CDR2 are SGHAT and FQDESV (reference sequence). Trimming took 5 bases from V and 7 from J; bases not matched to a gene: 7. CDR3 sequence (DNA): TGTGCCAGCAGCCCCATCGACAGGGGCAATTCACCCCTCCACTTT. Its translation: CASSPIDRGNSPLHF. The whole variable domain, filled in from reference TRBV11-1 and TRBJ1-6, reads EAEVAQSPRYKITEKSQAVAFWCDPISGHATLYWYRQILGQGPELLVQFQDESVVDDSQLPKDRFSAERLKGVDSTLKIQPAELGDSAMYLCASSPIDRGNSPLHFGNGTRLTVT.

The chain recombines TRBV6-5 with TRBJ1-1; TRBD1 aligns across 7 bases. CDR3 length: 13 amino acids. The germline V gene has CDR1 MNHEY and CDR2 SVGAGI. Germline trimming cut 5 bases from V and 7 bases from J; bases unmatched to any gene: 7. The CDR3 nucleotides are TGTGCCAGCAGTCCCACCCGGGACAGTGAAGCTTTCTTT. This gives the protein CASSPTRDSEAFF.

The chain links TRBV11-2 to TRBJ1-5; TRBD1 agrees at 10 bases. CDR1 is SGHAT and CDR2 is FQNNGV in the germline V gene. V trimming: 1 base; J trimming: 5 bases; junction bases outside the gene matches: 5. The CDR3 has 16 residues. The CDR3 here is CASSLGRDRGYQPQHF. CDR3 nucleotides: TGTGCCAGCAGCTTAGGGAGGGACAGGGGTTATCAGCCCCAGCATTTT.

This clone was observed a single time. J is TRBJ2-4 and V is TRBV5-1; maybe TRBD1 (5 bases). Germline CDR1 is SGHRS and CDR2 is YFSETQ. The germline V and J ends were trimmed by 4 bases and 0 bases, with 8 bases remaining between them. The CDR3 has 14 amino acids. This CDR3 reads CASSPTVAKNIQYF. Written as DNA, the CDR3 is TGCGCCAGCAGCCCGACAGTAGCCAAAAACATTCAGTACTTC.

This clone was counted once. Other DNA sequences in the sample encode the same CDR3. The V and J genes are TRBV7-2 and TRBJ2-7; TRBD2 matches 10 bases. CDR3 size: 15 residues. Trimming at V came to 5 bases and at J to 1 base, leaving 5 bases not matched to a gene. Germline V gene lookup returns CDR1 SGHTA and CDR2 FQGNSA. The CDR3 protein is CASSPRLAGSYEQYF. DNA for the CDR3: TGTGCCAGCAGCCCCCGACTAGCGGGTTCCTACGAGCAGTACTTC.

This clone was seen a few times. The rearrangement links TRBV3-1 (or the pseudogene TRBV3-2) to TRBJ2-3; the D gene is possibly TRBD2 (6 bases). Per germline, CDR1 LGHDT and CDR2 YNNKEL (reference sequence). CDR3 length equals 15 residues. V dropped 4 bases and J dropped 4 bases, with 15 bases sitting between them. This CDR3 is CASSPWRGAADTQYF. Written as DNA, the CDR3 is TGTGCCAGCAGCCCCTGGCGGGGCGCTGCAGATACGCAGTATTTT.

Notes on this clone: Germline and junction disagree at one end, which may indicate a read error. CDR3 sequence: CASSDRGGPNPTGELFF. The CDR3 nucleotides read TGTGCTAGCAGCGACCGCGGGGGACCCAACCCGACCGGGGAGCTGTTTTTT. The chain combines TRBV7-7 with TRBJ2-2; 7 nucleotides align to TRBD2. The CDR3 is made up of 17 amino acids. Germline assignment: CDR1 SSHAT and CDR2 FNYEAQ (reference sequence).

V usage is TRBV5-1 and J usage is TRBJ1-2; 10 positions agree with TRBD1. V gave up 2 bases and J gave up 7 bases; unmatched junction bases: 5. The CDR3 totals 14 residues. Germline V gene lookup returns CDR1 SGHRS and CDR2 YFSETQ. The CDR3 DNA reads as TGCGCCAGCAGCTTCCGACAGGGGGCAACTGGCTACACCTTC. This codes for CASSFRQGATGYTF.